Listed below are T cell receptor beta chains from one sample, sequenced in a study of shared clonotypes between healthy human individuals. Sequenced by immunoSEQ multiplex PCR; TCRdb stores in-frame clones only, minus some. Found here are 2.3 million or so clones, 85% to 95% of them singletons; the top ten hold 0.39%. Sequencing was done on a sample of naive CD4+ T cells from PBMCs. These receptors all come from a man aged 18 to 29 in good health. Some clones in this sample may be carry-over from other donors' samples. The CDR3 runs from the conserved cysteine through the conserved F or W. The D gene is left open where the match is weak. Some rows have no size entry. The others give once, few or many, or a class for an expanded clone.

j_call d_call v_call clone_size cdr3_aa cdr3_nt
TRBJ1-6 . TRBV6-5 . CASSYDSNSPLHF TGTGCCAGCAGTTACGACAGTAATTCACCCCTCCACTTT
TRBJ1-2 . TRBV28 few CASTGRNYGYTF TGTGCCAGCACCGGACGGAACTATGGCTACACCTTC
TRBJ2-1 TRBD2 TRBV4-2 . CASRSGGLSYNEQFF TGTGCCAGCAGGAGCGGGGGGCTCTCCTACAATGAGCAGTTCTTC
TRBJ2-1 TRBD2 TRBV7-3 . CASSLRGGLAEFSYNEQFF TGTGCCAGCAGCTTAAGGGGGGGACTAGCGGAATTCTCCTACAATGAGCAGTTCTTC
TRBJ1-1 . TRBV5-6 . CASRGQGNTEAFF TGTGCCAGCAGGGGACAAGGGAACACTGAAGCTTTCTTT
TRBJ1-1 . TRBV11-2 . CASSLLTSSNTEAFF TGTGCCAGCAGCTTATTGACATCCTCGAACACTGAAGCTTTCTTT
TRBJ1-2 TRBD1 TRBV6-5 . CASSYAATGIYGYTF TGTGCCAGCAGTTACGCGGCGACAGGGATCTATGGCTACACCTTC
TRBJ2-7 . TRBV6-6 . CASSYFPEYEQYF TGTGCCAGCAGTTACTTTCCCGAGTACGAGCAGTACTTC
TRBJ2-7 . TRBV5-1 . CASTRDTAVYEQYF TGCGCCAGCACCCGGGACACAGCAGTCTACGAGCAGTACTTC
TRBJ1-3 TRBD1 TRBV5-1 . CASSPGQAAGNTIYF TGCGCCAGCAGCCCTGGACAGGCTGCGGGAAACACCATATATTTT
TRBJ2-2 TRBD2 TRBV10-1 . CASNEKTSLRPEVRTGELFF TGCGCCAGCAACGAGAAGACTAGCCTACGACCTGAGGTTAGGACCGGGGAGCTGTTTTTT
TRBJ2-7 . TRBV2 . CASSSIRGRPGEQYF TGTGCCAGCAGTTCCATCCGGGGCCGACCGGGCGAGCAGTACTTC
TRBJ2-1 . TRBV6-1 . CASSVDSLSYNEQFF TGTGCCAGCAGTGTAGACAGCCTCTCCTACAATGAGCAGTTCTTC
TRBJ2-7 . TRBV7-9 . CASSLAPSSYEQYF TGTGCCAGCAGCTTAGCGCCGTCCTCCTACGAGCAGTACTTC
TRBJ2-5 . TRBV2 . CASSGYMLETQYF TGTGCCAGCAGTGGGTACATGTTGGAGACCCAGTACTTC
TRBJ2-3 . TRBV7-2 . CASSFSTTNTDTQYF TGTGCCAGCAGCTTCTCGACTACAAATACAGATACGCAGTATTTT
TRBJ1-1 TRBD1 TRBV15 . CATSRDRQGRGNTEAFF TGTGCCACCAGCAGAGATAGACAGGGCAGGGGGAACACTGAAGCTTTCTTT
TRBJ2-2 TRBD2 TRBV7-9 . CASGGSPTGELFF TGTGCCTCGGGGGGGAGTCCCACCGGGGAGCTGTTTTTT
TRBJ2-3 TRBD2 TRBV28 . CASSLLGVAGVSGDTQYF TGTGCCAGCAGTTTATTAGGTGTAGCGGGAGTTAGTGGAGATACGCAGTATTTT
TRBJ2-5 TRBD1 TRBV15 . CATSRQTGGLGETQYF TGTGCCACCAGCAGGCAAACAGGGGGCTTGGGAGAGACCCAGTACTTC
TRBJ2-1 TRBD2 TRBV6-4 . CASSDGGLAGGSYNEQFF TGTGCCAGCAGTGACGGGGGACTAGCGGGAGGGTCCTACAATGAGCAGTTCTTC
TRBJ1-1 . TRBV5-1 . CASSLFSGGLNTEAFF TGCGCCAGCAGCTTGTTCTCCGGGGGGCTAAACACTGAAGCTTTCTTT
TRBJ2-5 . TRBV4-1 . CASSTGSSGETQYF TGCGCCAGCAGCACAGGGAGTAGCGGGGAGACCCAGTACTTC
TRBJ2-7 TRBD1 TRBV30 . CAWSWGDRVLF TGTGCCTGGAGTTGGGGGGACAGGGTCCTCTTC
TRBJ2-7 . TRBV6-5 . CASSYSLEQYF TGTGCCAGCAGTTACTCGTTGGAGCAGTACTTC
TRBJ2-2 . TRBV18 . CASSPPTGELFF TGTGCCAGCTCACCCCCCACCGGGGAGCTGTTTTTT
TRBJ2-5 . TRBV28 . CASNPVYQETQYF TGTGCCAGCAATCCTGTCTATCAAGAGACCCAGTACTTC
TRBJ1-2 . TRBV19 . CASRISNYGYTF TGTGCCAGTAGGATTTCTAACTATGGCTACACCTTC
TRBJ1-5 TRBD1 TRBV7-3 . CASSHRQGHSYQPQHF TGTGCCAGCAGCCACCGACAGGGCCACTCCTATCAGCCCCAGCATTTT
TRBJ1-2 . TRBV5-5 . CASSSYLGNGYTF TGTGCCAGCAGCTCCTACCTGGGAAATGGCTACACCTTC
TRBJ2-1 . TRBV4-2 once CASSQDNTPSFYNEQFF TGTGCCAGCAGCCAAGATAATACCCCGAGCTTCTACAATGAGCAGTTCTTC
TRBJ1-4 . TRBV28 . CASRSGNRNEKLFF TGTGCCAGCAGGTCGGGGAACAGGAATGAAAAACTGTTTTTT
TRBJ2-1 . TRBV9 . CASSVDSLLAQFF TGTGCCAGCAGCGTAGATTCCCTCCTTGCGCAGTTCTTC
TRBJ1-1 TRBD1 TRBV5-1 . CASSALTGSNTEAFF TGCGCCAGCAGCGCCCTGACAGGGTCTAACACTGAAGCTTTCTTT
TRBJ2-7 . TRBV28 . CASSLTVSHEQYF TGTGCCAGCAGTTTGACGGTGTCCCACGAGCAGTACTTC
TRBJ2-1 . TRBV10-1 once CASSESAGASRLNEQFF TGCGCCAGCAGTGAGTCGGCAGGGGCCAGCCGTCTTAATGAGCAGTTCTTC
TRBJ2-1 TRBD2 TRBV7-6 . CASSPMGLAGGYNEQFF TGTGCCAGCAGCCCCATGGGGCTAGCGGGAGGGTACAATGAGCAGTTCTTC
TRBJ1-2 . TRBV30 few CACPLNYGYTF TGTGCCTGTCCGTTGAACTATGGCTACACCTTC
TRBJ2-5 . TRBV20-1 . CSASMVVTQYF TGCAGTGCTAGTATGGTAGTAACCCAGTACTTC
TRBJ1-1 TRBD1 TRBV5-4 few CASSLQGVEAFF TGTGCCAGCAGCTTGCAGGGGGTTGAAGCTTTCTTT
TRBJ2-5 . TRBV6-4 . CASSVWESLRTAQETQYF TGTGCCAGCAGTGTTTGGGAGAGCTTACGGACAGCCCAAGAGACCCAGTACTTC
TRBJ2-4 TRBD1 TRBV5-6 . CASSADRGDIQYF TGTGCCAGCAGCGCCGACAGGGGGGACATTCAGTACTTC
TRBJ2-7 TRBD2 TRBV6-5 . CASSYRLSGSSYEQYF TGTGCCAGCAGTTACCGACTTAGCGGGAGTTCCTACGAGCAGTACTTC
TRBJ2-2 . TRBV27 . CASGRGLNTGELFF TGTGCCAGCGGTCGTGGGCTAAACACCGGGGAGCTGTTTTTT
TRBJ2-7 TRBD1 TRBV10-1 . CASSLGTGGYEQYF TGCGCCAGCAGTCTTGGGACAGGGGGTTACGAGCAGTACTTC
TRBJ1-4 . TRBV9 . CASSGEGRKNEKLFF TGTGCCAGCAGCGGCGAGGGACGGAAAAATGAAAAACTGTTTTTT
TRBJ2-5 TRBD1 TRBV30 . CAWSRLGQPQETQYF TGTGCCTGGAGTCGGTTGGGACAGCCCCAAGAGACCCAGTACTTC
TRBJ1-2 . TRBV28 . CASSEPSSTSATVRGYTF TGTGCCAGCAGTGAACCCTCTTCCACGTCAGCCACCGTCCGGGGCTACACCTTC
TRBJ1-5 . TRBV28 . CASSFAREGDNQPQHF TGTGCCAGCAGTTTTGCAAGGGAAGGTGACAATCAGCCCCAGCATTTT